Listed below are T cell receptor beta chains from one sample, sequenced in a study of blood T cell repertoires in COVID-19. Only in-frame clones appear in the TCRdb table, and some are missing; sequencing was by immunoSEQ multiplex PCR. The profile shows over 200,000 clones, around 89% of them singletons. Sequencing used PBMCs or T cells enriched from blood (not recorded which). Receptors were obtained from a man younger than 45 who had been exposed to COVID-19. The CDR3 runs from the conserved cysteine through the conserved F or W. The D gene is left open where the match is weak. Clone sizes are given selectively: once, few, many, or a class where the clone is expanded.

CASSPGQSSYNEQFF	TGTGCCAGCAGCCCAGGACAGAGCTCCTACAATGAGCAGTTCTTC	-	-	TRBJ2-1	TRBV11-2
CAWSERSKNLHF	TGTGCCTGGAGTGAGCGGTCCAAGAACCTCCACTTT	-	-	TRBJ1-6	TRBV30
CASSATSNTEAFF	TGTGCCAGTAGTGCGACAAGTAACACTGAAGCTTTCTTT	-	-	TRBJ1-1	TRBV19
CASSLGQGDTQYF	TGCGCCAGCAGTTTGGGACAGGGGGATACGCAGTATTTT	TRBD1	-	TRBJ2-3	TRBV23-1
CASSLGGGPYEQYF	TGTGCCAGCAGTTTAGGGGGGGGCCCCTACGAGCAGTACTTC	-	-	TRBJ2-7	TRBV28
CASMTSGGTDTQYF	TGCGCCAGTATGACTAGCGGGGGCACAGATACGCAGTATTTT	TRBD2	-	TRBJ2-3	TRBV5-1
CASSVVAGGTQYF	TGTGCCAGCAGCGTAGTCGCGGGGGGTACGCAGTATTTT	TRBD2	-	TRBJ2-3	TRBV9
CASSQDISGDSVIQPQHF	TGCGCCAGCAGCCAAGATATTTCGGGCGACAGCGTCATACAGCCCCAGCATTTT	-	-	TRBJ1-5	TRBV4-1
CASSPGTGYATHYF	TGTGCCAGCTCACCCGGCACGGGGTATGCTACCCACTACTTC	-	-	TRBJ2-5	TRBV18
CASRLGFGRVGGNTIYF	TGTGCAAGTCGCTTAGGTTTCGGCAGGGTGGGTGGAAACACCATATATTTT	-	-	TRBJ1-3	TRBV12-2
CAIRKDSEEGYTF	TGTGCCATCAGGAAAGACAGCGAGGAGGGCTACACCTTC	-	few	TRBJ1-2	TRBV10-3
CASSLNGRGAKETQYF	TGTGCCAGCAGCTTAAATGGTCGCGGGGCCAAAGAGACCCAGTACTTC	-	-	TRBJ2-5	TRBV7-3
CASSASGGRTGELFF	TGTGCCAGCAGCGCAAGCGGGGGGCGTACCGGGGAGCTGTTTTTT	TRBD2	-	TRBJ2-2	TRBV2
CASSLFITGRLNTEAFF	TGTGCCAGCAGCTTATTTATAACCGGTCGTCTGAACACTGAAGCTTTCTTT	-	-	TRBJ1-1	TRBV7-2
CSVNIGQGSQPQHF	TGCAGCGTTAATATAGGACAGGGAAGTCAGCCCCAGCATTTT	TRBD1	-	TRBJ1-5	TRBV29-1
CASSKGTSGAQETQYF	TGTGCCAGCAGCAAGGGAACTAGCGGGGCCCAAGAGACCCAGTACTTC	TRBD2	-	TRBJ2-5	TRBV7-2
CASSPRGGGRDTQYF	TGTGCCAGCAGCCCAAGAGGCGGGGGAAGGGATACGCAGTATTTT	TRBD2	-	TRBJ2-3	TRBV7-2
CASSRFRDGYTF	TGTGCCAGCAGCCGCTTCAGGGATGGCTACACCTTC	-	-	TRBJ1-2	TRBV14
CASSSQQNRDRGLYEQYF	TGTGCCAGCAGTTCCCAACAGAACCGGGACAGGGGCCTCTACGAGCAGTACTTC	TRBD1	-	TRBJ2-7	TRBV6-2/TRBV6-3
CASSQEEGTSTDTQYF	TGCGCCAGCAGCCAAGAGGAGGGAACTAGCACAGATACGCAGTATTTT	-	-	TRBJ2-3	TRBV4-3
CASSVDLAGGPVDTQYF	TGTGCCAGCAGCGTAGATCTAGCGGGGGGGCCAGTGGATACGCAGTATTTT	TRBD2	-	TRBJ2-3	TRBV9
CASSLKSGLNSYEQYF	TGTGCCAGCAGCTTAAAAAGCGGCCTTAATTCTTACGAGCAGTACTTC	-	-	TRBJ2-7	TRBV7-9
CASSPSGGTGELFF	TGTGCCAGCAGCCCGAGCGGCGGGACCGGGGAGCTGTTTTTT	-	-	TRBJ2-2	TRBV11-2
CASSHPRSKAFF	TGTGCCAGCAGCCACCCCCGGAGTAAGGCGTTCTTC	-	-	TRBJ2-1	TRBV7-8
CASTDILHVGSYEQYF	TGTGCCAGCACCGACATCTTACACGTGGGCTCCTACGAGCAGTACTTC	-	-	TRBJ2-7	TRBV2
CASSVEAGRRSGNTIYF	TGTGCCAGCAGCGTAGAGGCGGGCAGACGCTCTGGAAACACCATATATTTT	-	once	TRBJ1-3	TRBV9
CASGLVQGSGEQYF	TGTGCTAGTGGTTTGGTACAGGGGTCGGGCGAGCAGTACTTC	TRBD1	-	TRBJ2-7	TRBV12-5
CASSLRWRDTEAFF	TGTGCCAGCAGCTTACGGTGGAGGGACACTGAAGCTTTCTTT	-	-	TRBJ1-1	TRBV7-2
CASSPGQPGELFF	TGTGCCAGCAGCCCAGGACAGCCCGGGGAGCTGTTTTTT	-	once	TRBJ2-2	TRBV7-9
CASSLDPPSYEQYF	TGTGCCAGCAGCTTAGATCCTCCCAGCTACGAGCAGTACTTC	-	-	TRBJ2-7	TRBV11-2
CASSLLETGVGKLFF	TGTGCCAGCAGCTTATTGGAGACAGGGGTTGGGAAACTGTTTTTT	TRBD1	-	TRBJ1-4	TRBV7-9
CASFTVRTGGNTGELFF	TGTGCCAGCTTTACCGTCCGGACAGGGGGCAACACCGGGGAGCTGTTTTTT	TRBD1	-	TRBJ2-2	TRBV27
CASWKGQLNQPQHF	TGTGCCAGCTGGAAGGGACAGCTTAATCAGCCCCAGCATTTT	TRBD1	-	TRBJ1-5	TRBV2
CASSWTDRPHEQYF	TGTGCCAGCAGCTGGACAGACCGTCCCCACGAGCAGTACTTC	-	-	TRBJ2-7	TRBV11-2
CASSLTGVNTEAFF	TGTGCCAGCAGCCTCACAGGGGTGAACACTGAAGCTTTCTTT	TRBD1	-	TRBJ1-1	TRBV13
CASSRDWGGHETQYF	TGTGCCAGCAGCCGCGATTGGGGGGGGCATGAGACCCAGTACTTC	-	-	TRBJ2-5	TRBV11-2
CASSPQGGDQPQHF	TGCGCCAGCAGCCCACAGGGAGGGGATCAGCCCCAGCATTTT	-	many	TRBJ1-5	TRBV5-1
CASSSTQGGEQYF	TGTGCCAGCAGCTCAACACAGGGAGGGGAGCAGTACTTC	-	-	TRBJ2-7	TRBV7-3
CASSPQGGSEQFF	TGTGCCAGCAGCCCCCAGGGCGGTAGTGAGCAGTTCTTC	-	-	TRBJ2-1	TRBV12-3/TRBV12-4
CASSPTGGAYEQYF	TGTGCCAGCAGCCCGACAGGGGGTGCCTACGAGCAGTACTTC	TRBD1	-	TRBJ2-7	TRBV7-2
CASSQDIRGLPYEQYF	TGCGCCAGCAGCCAAGATATCAGGGGCCTACCCTACGAGCAGTACTTC	-	-	TRBJ2-7	TRBV4-1
CASSNTGQSSYEQYF	TGTGCCAGCAGCAACACGGGACAGTCGTCCTACGAGCAGTACTTC	TRBD1	-	TRBJ2-7	TRBV6-5
CASSSSGTGESPLHF	TGTGCCAGCAGCTCATCCGGGACAGGCGAATCACCCCTCCACTTT	TRBD1	-	TRBJ1-6	TRBV11-1
CASSSPGYEQYF	TGTGCCAGTAGCTCCCCAGGGTACGAGCAGTACTTC	-	-	TRBJ2-7	TRBV19
CASSPVRASQETQYF	TGTGCCAGCTCACCTGTGCGGGCTAGCCAAGAGACCCAGTACTTC	-	-	TRBJ2-5	TRBV18
CASSLGFDSAASGEQYF	TGTGCCAGCAGCTTAGGTTTTGACAGCGCGGCAAGTGGCGAGCAGTACTTC	-	-	TRBJ2-7	TRBV7-2
CASRGTGEQPQHF	TGTGCCAGCAGGGGAACAGGGGAACAGCCCCAGCATTTT	TRBD1	once	TRBJ1-5	TRBV6-5
CASSPRGERTDTQYF	TGTGCCAGCAGCCCGCGGGGGGAACGCACAGATACGCAGTATTTT	TRBD2	few	TRBJ2-3	TRBV4-2
CASSQGSSSYEQYF	TGCGCCAGCAGCCAAGGGTCGAGCTCCTACGAGCAGTACTTC	-	-	TRBJ2-7	TRBV4-3
CSVEDGADRGKYEQYF	TGCAGCGTTGAAGACGGCGCGGACAGGGGAAAATACGAGCAGTACTTC	TRBD1	-	TRBJ2-7	TRBV29-1
CASSQDRRYTGELFF	TGTGCCAGCAGCCAGGACAGAAGATACACCGGGGAGCTGTTTTTT	-	-	TRBJ2-2	TRBV7-2
CASSYPAGGGYTF	TGTGCCAGCAGTTACCCTGCAGGAGGCGGCTACACCTTC	-	-	TRBJ1-2	TRBV6-2/TRBV6-3
CASSISGGAFNEQFF	TGTGCCAGCAGCATTAGCGGGGGGGCTTTCAATGAGCAGTTCTTC	TRBD2	-	TRBJ2-1	TRBV5-8
CATRPTGGNSPLHF	TGTGCCACCCGCCCGACAGGGGGGAATTCACCCCTCCACTTT	TRBD1	-	TRBJ1-6	TRBV15